The 4 T cell receptor beta chains presented below share a single source sample, sequenced in a study of CD8 T cells in ankylosing spondylitis. TCRdb reanalysed the 5' RACE reads using MiXCR and keeps one entry per CDR3 protein. Of about 500,000 distinct CDR3 sequences listed, roughly 13% were seen once; the top ten hold nearly 7%. Study findings and constraints: What appeared characteristic of ankylosing spondylitis blood was a TCR beta motif of fewer than ten highly homologous variants.

Their cognate antigens are unknown. Sequences were obtained from blood, either unsorted or a sorted T cell fraction (not recorded which). Every receptor here comes from a male donor with ankylosing spondylitis.

This clonotype appeared a few times. The chain has TRBV5-1 and TRBJ1-1; D gene unclear. Trimming took off 4 bases at V and 3 bases at J, with 13 bases between the two ends. Germline V gene data show CDR1 as SGHRS and CDR2 as YFSETQ. The length of the CDR3 is 14 residues. CDR3 sequence (DNA): TGCGCCAGCAGCGGACGGACGGAGGACACTGAAGCTTTCTTT. Protein sequence: CASSGRTEDTEAFF. Filled out from reference TRBV5-1 and TRBJ1-1, the complete variable domain reads KAGVTQTPRYLIKTRGQQVTLSCSPISGHRSVSWYQQTPGQGLQFLFEYFSETQRNKGNFPGRFSGRQFSNSRSEMNVSTLELGDSALYLCASSGRTEDTEAFFGQGTRLTVV.

This clonotype was observed a few times. V usage is TRBV27 and J usage is TRBJ2-3, with a tentative D call TRBD1 (5 bases). The V gene's germline CDR1 is MNHEY and CDR2 SMNVEV (reference sequence). CDR3 size: 14 residues. V was pared by 8 bases and J by 2 bases, with 14 bases between. DNA for the CDR3: TGTGCCAGCTGGGTTTCAGGGCTCACAGATACGCAGTATTTT. It encodes CASWVSGLTDTQYF.

This chain joins TRBV2 and TRBJ1-1; D ambiguous. The CDR3 consists of 13 residues. V lost 3 bases to trimming and J lost 4 bases, with 9 bases between them. Germline V gene data show CDR1 as SNHLY and CDR2 as FYNNEI. DNA of the CDR3: TGTGCCAGCAGTGAGGAAGTCACCACTGAAGCTTTCTTT. This encodes CASSEEVTTEAFF.

The chain joins TRBV5-6 to TRBJ2-7; perhaps D is TRBD1 or TRBD2 (6 bases each). The CDR3 loop spans 13 amino acids. In germline, CDR1 is SGHDT, CDR2 YYEEEE. The V and J ends lost 2 bases and 6 bases respectively, with 12 bases between them. The CDR3 coding sequence is TGTGCCAGCAGCTTCAGGGGACTCTCCGAGCAGTACTTC. This sequence encodes CASSFRGLSEQYF. Filled out from reference TRBV5-6 and TRBJ2-7, the complete variable domain reads DAGVTQSPTHLIKTRGQQVTLRCSPKSGHDTVSWYQQALGQGPQFIFQYYEEEERQRGNFPDRFSGHQFPNYSSELNVNALLLGDSALYLCASSFRGLSEQYFGPGTRLTVT.